This T cell receptor beta chain was identified in a study of human T cells and chemical hapten exposure. The time point was: patch test 2, 6 weeks after DPC sensitization. Treatment specified: therapeutic diphenylcyclopropenone sensitization with weekly scalp DPC. The drawing of blood occurred before each patch test was applied. With 4 bases clipped from V and 4 bases from J, the junction kept 5 bases outside the gene matches. Germline V CDR1 and CDR2: MDHEN, SYDVKM. The CDR3 totals 14 residues. This clonotype was recorded at least ten times. TCRdb reanalysed the RACE reads using MiXCR and keeps one entry per CDR3 protein. The data hold 84,000 or so distinct CDR3 sequences, with roughly 10% observed a single time.

This sample comprised whole blood, obtained in connection with sensitization to the hapten diphenylcyclopropenone (DPC). The receptor's source is a woman in her twenties or thirties with alopecia areata. Some clones in this sample may be carry-over from other donors' samples. The chain is built from TRBV28 and TRBJ1-1; 8 bases are shared with TRBD1. CDR3 sequence (DNA): TGTGCCAGCAGTTACCCAGGGGGCGGCACTGAAGCTTTCTTT. Translating it yields CASSYPGGGTEAFF.